Below are 3 T cell receptor beta chains sequenced from a single sample in a study of blood T cell repertoires in COVID-19. Clones were sequenced by immunoSEQ multiplex PCR, and TCRdb holds only the in-frame ones, with some missing. The table includes fewer than 200,000 clones, about 78% detected once. The specimen was peripheral blood. These receptors came from a woman between 50 and 59 years old with active or convalescent COVID-19.

The rearrangement links TRBV14 to TRBJ2-2; possibly TRBD1 for D (5 bases). The germline V gene encodes CDR1 SGHDN and CDR2 FVKESK. The CDR3 consists of 16 residues. With 2 bases removed from V and 4 bases from J, the gap between germline ends came to 14 bases. CDR3 nucleotide sequence: TGTGCCAGCAGCCAATACCAGGGTGGCGGCACCGGGGAGCTGTTTTTT. Translating it yields CASSQYQGGGTGELFF.

The chain couples TRBV25-1 to TRBJ2-5, with D maybe TRBD2 (5 bases). Per germline, CDR1 MGHDK and CDR2 SYGVNS. The V end lost 1 base, the J end lost 2 bases, and 8 bases lay between the germline ends. CDR3 length equals 14 residues. The CDR3 coding sequence is TGTGCCAGCAGTGAATTAACGGGACAAGAGACCCAGTACTTC. Residues: CASSELTGQETQYF.

V is TRBV2 and J is TRBJ1-2; D gene uncertain. V was pared by 1 base and J by 4 bases, with 7 bases between. Germline CDR1 SNHLY, CDR2 FYNNEI. This CDR3 has 13 residues. This CDR3 is CASSEGAGYGYTF. In DNA form, the CDR3 reads TGTGCCAGCAGTGAAGGGGCTGGCTATGGCTACACCTTC.